These 25 T cell receptor beta chains were all obtained from the same sample, sequenced in a study of shared clonotypes between healthy human individuals. The method was immunoSEQ multiplex PCR; TCRdb's version includes in-frame clones alone and lacks a portion of them. The sample contains about 2 million clones, about 95% of which appear only once. CD45RO-negative, CCR7-selected cells formed the naive CD8 fraction, which excluded terminally differentiated effector memory CD45RA+ cells. The sequenced sample consisted of naive CD8+ T cells sorted from blood. The receptors stem from a young man in good health.

Concerning this clone: The same CDR3 arises from other DNA sequences in this sample as well. The J gene is TRBJ2-7, the V gene TRBV11-2; D gene unclear. The CDR3 has 13 amino acids. The V and J ends lost 5 bases and 3 bases respectively, with 11 bases between them. CDR1 is SGHAT, CDR2 FQNNGV, per germline. As DNA, the CDR3 is TGTGCCAGCAGCCTCGGTCAAAACTACGAGCAGTACTTC. It encodes CASSLGQNYEQYF.

The rearrangement uses TRBV29-1 and TRBJ2-7, with D possibly being TRBD1 (5 bases). The germline CDR1 and CDR2 sequences are SQVTM and ANQGSEA. The V and J ends lost 6 bases and 5 bases respectively, with 8 bases between them. CDR3 length: 10 residues. CDR3 in amino acids: CSVWGDEQYF. CDR3 in DNA: TGCAGCGTATGGGGCGACGAGCAGTACTTC.

The rearrangement links TRBV13 to TRBJ2-3, with no clear D. The ends were cut back, 11 bases at V and 0 bases at J, with 15 bases in the middle. Germline values: CDR1 PRHDT, CDR2 FYEKMQ (reference sequence). The CDR3 loop spans 14 amino acids. The CDR3 DNA follows: TGTGCCGCCGCTCCGTTGTCTAGCACAGATACGCAGTATTTT. This codes for CAAAPLSSTDTQYF.

The V gene is TRBV29-1, the J gene TRBJ1-3; D is unresolved. V lost 2 bases and J lost 1, with 9 bases in between. The germline V gene has CDR1 SQVTM and CDR2 ANQGSEA. The CDR3 sequence is 14 residues long. The DNA for the CDR3 is TGCAGCGTTGAACCACGAGGATCTGGAAACACCATATATTTT. This translates into CSVEPRGSGNTIYF.

The rearrangement joins TRBV6-5 to TRBJ2-5; D not certain. Trimming cost V 2 bases and J 3 bases, with 13 bases left between them. This CDR3 region has 15 residues. Germline CDR1 reads MNHEY; CDR2 reads SVGAGI. CDR3 residues: CASSYAAGNKETQYF. Written as DNA, the CDR3 is TGTGCCAGCAGTTACGCAGCCGGAAATAAAGAGACCCAGTACTTC.

The chain combines TRBV9 with TRBJ1-1; D perhaps matches TRBD1 (5 bases). V was pared by 3 bases and J by 4 bases, with 7 bases between. Germline-derived CDR1 and CDR2 are SGDLS and YYNGEE. The CDR3 is 12 amino acids. CDR3 amino acids: CASSGGTTEAFF. For the CDR3, the DNA is TGTGCCAGCAGCGGGGGGACCACTGAAGCTTTCTTT.

Here the CDR3 DNA reads TGTGCCAGCAGTCCATTTCGCGCGGATCAGCCCCAGCATTTT. This gives the protein CASSPFRADQPQHF. The chain joins TRBV28 to TRBJ1-5; no clear D. V was shortened by 5 bases and J by 5 bases, with 13 bases between the two germline ends. CDR3 size: 14 residues. The germline gives CDR1 MDHEN, CDR2 SYDVKM.

The CDR3 bases are TGTGCCAGCACCACCTCGGGGGGTGTGTACGAGCAGTACTTC. Encoded protein: CASTTSGGVYEQYF. This chain uses TRBV14 with TRBJ2-7, with TRBD2 matching over 7 bases. The CDR3 spans 14 residues. V lost 7 bases to trimming and J lost 4 bases; unmatched junction nucleotides: 10. Germline V lookup: CDR1 SGHDN, CDR2 FVKESK.

As to this clone: Because the CDR3 is missing its conserved closing phenylalanine or tryptophan, this is likely a read error. The DNA is omitted, as the CDR3 cannot be located on it reliably, and the CDR3 follows TCRdb's listing. The chain recombines TRBV5-6 with TRBJ1-1. Germline V lookup: CDR1 SGHDT, CDR2 YYEEEE. 12 amino acids form the CDR3, both terminal residues included. The CDR3 loop is CASSLGGQPLDT.

Turning to this clone: This CDR3 is also generated by other DNA sequences in the sample. The CDR3 nucleotides are TGTGCCAGCAGCGCGGGACTCACGAACACCGGGGAGCTGTTTTTT. Translating gives CASSAGLTNTGELFF. The chain joins TRBV9 to TRBJ2-2, with D maybe TRBD2 (6 bases). The germline V gene has CDR1 SGDLS and CDR2 YYNGEE. Deletions cut 3 bases from V and 0 bases from J, with 9 bases between. This CDR3 region has 15 residues.

About this clone: Other DNA sequences from this sample encode an identical CDR3 as well. This chain connects TRBV5-6 to TRBJ2-7; 9 bases are shared with TRBD1. The CDR3 length is 13 residues. Germline V lookup: CDR1 SGHDT, CDR2 YYEEEE. V lost 4 bases to trimming and J lost 4 bases; unmatched junction nucleotides: 3. The DNA for the CDR3 is TGTGCCAGCAGCGGGGACAGGGCATACGAGCAGTACTTC. Its translation: CASSGDRAYEQYF.

The J gene is TRBJ2-1, the V gene TRBV5-1, with D possibly TRBD2 on 5 matching bases. Per the germline V gene, CDR1 is SGHRS and CDR2 is YFSETQ. Deletions cut 5 bases from V and 5 bases from J, with 11 bases between. There are 13 residues in the CDR3. CDR3 DNA sequence: TGCGCCAGCAGAATAGGACTTAACAATGAGCAGTTCTTC. This translates into CASRIGLNNEQFF.

V gene TRBV7-6 combines with J gene TRBJ1-2; 8 bases are shared with TRBD1. The trim removed 5 bases at V and 0 bases at J, leaving 8 bases unmatched. The CDR3 has 16 residues. Germline loops: CDR1 SGHVS, CDR2 FNYEAQ. The CDR3 loop reads CASSRTGIIANYGYTF. The CDR3 DNA follows: TGTGCCAGCAGCCGGACAGGGATTATAGCTAACTATGGCTACACCTTC.

The V gene is TRBV4-1, the J gene TRBJ2-1, with 8 bases lining up with TRBD1. Germline CDR1 MGHRA, CDR2 YSYEKL. With 1 base clipped from V and 6 bases from J, the junction kept 5 bases outside the gene matches. The length of the CDR3 is 15 residues. This CDR3 is CASSQGTGYSNEQFF. The CDR3 nucleotides read TGCGCCAGCAGCCAAGGGACAGGGTACAGCAATGAGCAGTTCTTC.

The J gene is TRBJ2-1, the V gene TRBV4-2; the D gene is possibly TRBD1 (6 bases). The CDR3 spans 17 residues. The V and J ends lost 1 base and 8 bases respectively, with 21 bases between them. CDR1 is LGHNA and CDR2 is YNFKEQ in the germline V gene. The CDR3 region is CASSQVMGAEGDHEQFF. The CDR3 DNA reads as TGTGCCAGCAGCCAAGTCATGGGGGCCGAGGGCGACCATGAGCAGTTCTTC.

This clone has just one count. This sample also contains other DNA sequences that code for the same CDR3. The rearrangement uses TRBV7-9 and TRBJ1-1, with no clear D. There are 12 residues in the CDR3. V dropped 3 bases and J dropped 3 bases, with 5 bases sitting between them. Per the germline V gene, CDR1 is SEHNR and CDR2 is FQNEAQ (reference sequence). Written as DNA, the CDR3 is TGTGCCAGCAGCTTGGGATACACTGAAGCTTTCTTT. Its translation is CASSLGYTEAFF.

This chain connects TRBV28 to TRBJ2-5; 7 bases match TRBD2. V lost 8 bases and J lost 1; bases outside the gene matches: 13. The CDR3 sequence is 16 residues long. Germline loops: CDR1 MDHEN, CDR2 SYDVKM. The CDR3 protein is CASPPTGEGTQETQYF. CDR3 nucleotides: TGTGCCAGCCCACCGACGGGGGAGGGGACCCAAGAGACCCAGTACTTC. Full variable domain (rest looked up from reference TRBV28 and TRBJ2-5): DVKVTQSSRYLVKRTGEKVFLECVQDMDHENMFWYRQDPGLGLRLIYFSYDVKMKEKGDIPEGYSVSREKKERFSLILESASTNQTSMYLCASPPTGEGTQETQYFGPGTRLLVL.

V usage is TRBV7-9 and J usage is TRBJ1-5, with 7 bases identical to TRBD1. Germline CDR1 reads SEHNR; CDR2 reads FQNEAQ (reference sequence). J was trimmed by 5 bases and V by 5 bases; bases with no gene match: 9. This CDR3 region has 15 residues. CDR3 DNA sequence: TGTGCCAGCAGCACTCTGACCGGGACAGATCAGCCCCAGCATTTT. Translating gives CASSTLTGTDQPQHF.

The chain joins TRBV11-1 to TRBJ2-7; D not resolved. Germline V gene data show CDR1 as SGHAT and CDR2 as FQDESV (reference sequence). The CDR3 loop spans 14 amino acids. V was clipped by 2 bases and J by 3 bases, with 11 bases between them. The CDR3 sequence: CASSLSPPYYEQYF. CDR3 sequence (DNA): TGTGCCAGCAGCTTATCCCCCCCATACTACGAGCAGTACTTC.

The rearrangement links TRBV7-3 to TRBJ2-7, with 10 bases fitting TRBD1. CDR1 is SGHTA and CDR2 is FQGTGA in the germline V gene. V was pared by 5 bases and J by 6 bases, with 4 bases of the junction left unmatched. The length of the CDR3 is 13 residues. The CDR3 DNA reads as TGTGCCAGCAGCCCGGGGACAGGGGCCGAGCAGTACTTC. This translates into CASSPGTGAEQYF.

Concerning this clone: This same CDR3 is encoded by further DNA sequences in the sample. The chain joins TRBV6-5 to TRBJ2-3, with D perhaps matching TRBD1 (5 bases). Trimming took 7 bases from V and 6 from J, leaving 8 bases between them. CDR3 size: 11 residues. CDR1 is MNHEY and CDR2 is SVGAGI in the germline V gene. The CDR3 here is CASTRGDTQYF. The CDR3 DNA follows: TGTGCCAGCACTAGGGGCGATACGCAGTATTTT.

The V gene is TRBV19, the J gene TRBJ2-3, with 9 bases matching TRBD2. Germline values: CDR1 LNHDA, CDR2 SQIVND (reference sequence). With V trimmed by 3 bases and J by 0 bases, 10 bases remained unmatched. The CDR3 runs to 18 residues. For the CDR3, the DNA is TGTGCCAGTAGTATGGCGCGGGAGGGAACCCCTAGCACAGATACGCAGTATTTT. This gives the protein CASSMAREGTPSTDTQYF. Full variable domain (outside the CDR3, taken from reference TRBV19 and TRBJ2-3): DGGITQSPKYLFRKEGQNVTLSCEQNLNHDAMYWYRQDPGQGLRLIYYSQIVNDFQKGDIAEGYSVSREKKESFPLTVTSAQKNPTAFYLCASSMAREGTPSTDTQYFGPGTRLTVL.

The rearrangement uses TRBV13 and TRBJ1-2; TRBD1 agrees at 8 bases. The length of the CDR3 is 16 residues. Per the germline V gene, CDR1 is PRHDT and CDR2 is FYEKMQ (reference sequence). Germline trimming cut 3 bases from V and 4 bases from J; bases unmatched to any gene: 10. CDR3 amino acids: CASSLKEETGVYGYTF. The CDR3 region has the DNA TGTGCCAGCAGCTTGAAAGAAGAGACAGGGGTCTATGGCTACACCTTC. The full variable domain, rest sourced from reference TRBV13 and TRBJ1-2, is AAGVIQSPRHLIKEKRETATLKCYPIPRHDTVYWYQQGPGQDPQFLISFYEKMQSDKGSIPDRFSAQQFSDYHSELNMSSLELGDSALYFCASSLKEETGVYGYTFGSGTRLTVV.

The chain joins TRBV5-1 to TRBJ1-4, with no clear D. This CDR3 contains 13 residues. Per germline, CDR1 SGHRS and CDR2 YFSETQ. Trimming took 0 bases from V and 10 from J, leaving 10 bases between them. CDR3 DNA sequence: TGCGCCAGCAGCTTGGGTGCCGAGGGAAAACTGTTTTTT. Translated: CASSLGAEGKLFF. Combining the CDR3 with reference TRBV5-1 and TRBJ1-4 gives the whole variable domain KAGVTQTPRYLIKTRGQQVTLSCSPISGHRSVSWYQQTPGQGLQFLFEYFSETQRNKGNFPGRFSGRQFSNSRSEMNVSTLELGDSALYLCASSLGAEGKLFFGSGTQLSVL.

The chain has TRBV30 and TRBJ1-2, with D tentatively TRBD1 (5 bases). The V gene lost 2 bases and the J gene lost 4 bases, with 14 bases spanning the gap. The V gene's germline CDR1 is GTSNPN and CDR2 SVGIG (reference sequence). The CDR3 sequence is 14 residues long. Here the CDR3 reads CAWSPGDLAYGYTF. In DNA form, the CDR3 reads TGTGCCTGGAGTCCGGGGGATCTAGCCTATGGCTACACCTTC.